This T cell receptor beta chain was documented in a study of tumor-infiltrating lymphocytes in localized non-small cell lung cancer. General study results and limits: Tumor T-cell fraction from TCR sequencing was not associated with recurrence-free survival (p = 0.61). TCR sequencing covered a subset of patients with enough tissue. Each assay used a separate piece of the same tissue.

V gave up 0 bases and J gave up 7 bases; unmatched junction bases: 16. The CDR3 runs to 18 residues. Germline lookup yields CDR1 SGHNT and CDR2 YYREEE (reference sequence). In the case of this clone: What it binds is not known.

Measured with immunoSEQ multiplex PCR; TCRdb has only the in-frame clones, and not every one. This table holds 17,000 or so clones, over 75% found once. The gene calls are TRBV5-4 and TRBJ1-1, with 9 bases fitting TRBD1. The sample consisted of lung tumor tissue. The clonotype comes from a human donor with non-small cell lung cancer. The CDR3 sequence: CASSLAEGQGLANFEAFF. CDR3 coding DNA: TGTGCCAGCAGCTTGGCGGAAGGACAGGGGCTCGCGAACTTTGAAGCTTTCTTT.